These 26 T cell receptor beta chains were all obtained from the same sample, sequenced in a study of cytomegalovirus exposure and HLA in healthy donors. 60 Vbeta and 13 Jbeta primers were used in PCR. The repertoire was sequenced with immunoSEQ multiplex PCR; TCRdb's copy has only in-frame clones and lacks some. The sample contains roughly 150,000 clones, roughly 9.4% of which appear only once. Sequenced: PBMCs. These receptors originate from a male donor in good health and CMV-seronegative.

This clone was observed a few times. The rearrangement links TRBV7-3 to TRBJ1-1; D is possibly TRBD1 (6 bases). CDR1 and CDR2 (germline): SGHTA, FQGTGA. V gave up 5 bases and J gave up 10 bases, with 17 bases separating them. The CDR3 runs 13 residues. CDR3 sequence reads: CASSQGPQGRAFF. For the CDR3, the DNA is TGTGCCAGCAGCCAAGGGCCGCAGGGGAGAGCTTTCTTT.

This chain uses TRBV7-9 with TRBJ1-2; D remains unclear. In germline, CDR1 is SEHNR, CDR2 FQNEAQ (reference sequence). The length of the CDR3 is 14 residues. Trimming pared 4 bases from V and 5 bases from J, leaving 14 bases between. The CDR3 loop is CASSSSIEPYGYTF. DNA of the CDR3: TGTGCCAGCAGCTCATCGATCGAGCCTTATGGCTACACCTTC.

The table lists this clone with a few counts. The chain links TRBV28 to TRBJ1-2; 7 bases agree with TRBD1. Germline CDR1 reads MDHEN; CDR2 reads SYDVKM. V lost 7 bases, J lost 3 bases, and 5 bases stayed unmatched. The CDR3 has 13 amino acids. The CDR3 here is CASKGGDYYGYTF. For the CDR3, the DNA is TGTGCCAGCAAAGGGGGCGACTACTATGGCTACACCTTC.

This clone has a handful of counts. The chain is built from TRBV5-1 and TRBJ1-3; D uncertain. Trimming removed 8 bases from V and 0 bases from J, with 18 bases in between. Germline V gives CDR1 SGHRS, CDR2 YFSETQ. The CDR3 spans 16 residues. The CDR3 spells CASSALSHDSGNTIYF. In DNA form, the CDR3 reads TGCGCCAGTTCCGCTCTATCGCACGACTCTGGAAACACCATATATTTT.

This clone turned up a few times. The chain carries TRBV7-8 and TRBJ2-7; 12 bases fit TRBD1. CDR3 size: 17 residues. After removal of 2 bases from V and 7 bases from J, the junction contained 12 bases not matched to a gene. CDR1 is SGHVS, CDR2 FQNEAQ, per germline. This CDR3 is CASSLPRPGQGAVEQYF. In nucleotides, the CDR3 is TGTGCCAGCAGCTTACCCCGGCCGGGACAGGGGGCTGTTGAGCAGTACTTC. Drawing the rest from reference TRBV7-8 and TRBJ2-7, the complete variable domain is GAGVSQSPRYKVAKRGQDVALRCDPISGHVSLFWYQQALGQGPEFLTYFQNEAQLDKSGLPSDRFFAERPEGSVSTLKIQRTQQEDSAVYLCASSLPRPGQGAVEQYFGPGTRLTVT.

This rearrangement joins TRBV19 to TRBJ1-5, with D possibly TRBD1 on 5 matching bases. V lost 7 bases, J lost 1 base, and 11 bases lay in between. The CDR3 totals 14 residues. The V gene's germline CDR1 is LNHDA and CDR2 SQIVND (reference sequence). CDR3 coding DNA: TGTGCCAGTAATAGGGGTGTGAGCAATCAGCCCCAGCATTTT. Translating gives CASNRGVSNQPQHF.

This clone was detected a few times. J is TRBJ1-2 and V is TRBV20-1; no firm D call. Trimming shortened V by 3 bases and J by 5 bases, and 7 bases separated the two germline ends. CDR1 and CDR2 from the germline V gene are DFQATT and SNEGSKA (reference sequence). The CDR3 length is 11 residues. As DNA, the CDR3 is TGCAGTGCTAGGGGGAGGTATGGCTACACCTTC. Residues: CSARGRYGYTF.

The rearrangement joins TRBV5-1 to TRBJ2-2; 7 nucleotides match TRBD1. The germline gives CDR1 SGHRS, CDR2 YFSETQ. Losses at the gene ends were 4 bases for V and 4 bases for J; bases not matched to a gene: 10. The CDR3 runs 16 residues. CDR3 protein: CASSPYRDRVTGELFF. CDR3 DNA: TGCGCCAGCAGCCCGTACCGGGACAGAGTCACCGGGGAGCTGTTTTTT.

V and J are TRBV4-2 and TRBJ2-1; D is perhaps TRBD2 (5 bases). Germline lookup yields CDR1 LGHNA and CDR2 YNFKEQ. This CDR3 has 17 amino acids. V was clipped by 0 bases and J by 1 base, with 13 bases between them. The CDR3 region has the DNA TGTGCCAGCAGCCAAGATTCGGCTAGCTTATCCTACAATGAGCAGTTCTTC. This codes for CASSQDSASLSYNEQFF.

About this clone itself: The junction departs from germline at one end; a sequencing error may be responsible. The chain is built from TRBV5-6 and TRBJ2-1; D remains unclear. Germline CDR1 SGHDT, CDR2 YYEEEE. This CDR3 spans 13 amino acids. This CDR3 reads CASCLWAKNEQFF. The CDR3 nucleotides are TGTGCCAGCTGCTTGTGGGCAAAAAATGAGCAGTTCTTC.

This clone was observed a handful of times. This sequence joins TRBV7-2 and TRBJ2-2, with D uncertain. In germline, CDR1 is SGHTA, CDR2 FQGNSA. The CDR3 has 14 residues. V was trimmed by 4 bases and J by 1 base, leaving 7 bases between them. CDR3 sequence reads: CASSSLWNTGELFF. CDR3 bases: TGTGCCAGCAGCTCTTTGTGGAACACCGGGGAGCTGTTTTTT.

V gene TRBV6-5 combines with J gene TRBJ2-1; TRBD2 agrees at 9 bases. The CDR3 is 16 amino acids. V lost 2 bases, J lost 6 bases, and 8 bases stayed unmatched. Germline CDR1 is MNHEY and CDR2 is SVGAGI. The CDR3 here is CASSYQVRGRGNEQFF. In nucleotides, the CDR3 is TGTGCCAGCAGTTACCAAGTGCGCGGGAGGGGCAATGAGCAGTTCTTC.

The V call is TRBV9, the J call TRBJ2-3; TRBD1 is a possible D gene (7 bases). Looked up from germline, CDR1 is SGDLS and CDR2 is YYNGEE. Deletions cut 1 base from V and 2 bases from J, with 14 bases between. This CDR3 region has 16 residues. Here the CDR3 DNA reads TGTGCCAGCAGCGTAAACCCAGGGGGGCCCACAGATACGCAGTATTTT. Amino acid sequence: CASSVNPGGPTDTQYF.

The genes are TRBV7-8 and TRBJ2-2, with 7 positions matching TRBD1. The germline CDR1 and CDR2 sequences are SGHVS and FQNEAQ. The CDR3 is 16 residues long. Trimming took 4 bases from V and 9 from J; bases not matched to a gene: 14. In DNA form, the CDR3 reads TGTGCCAGCAGCTACACCGGGACAGTGAAGCAGAGGGAGCTGTTTTTT. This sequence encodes CASSYTGTVKQRELFF.

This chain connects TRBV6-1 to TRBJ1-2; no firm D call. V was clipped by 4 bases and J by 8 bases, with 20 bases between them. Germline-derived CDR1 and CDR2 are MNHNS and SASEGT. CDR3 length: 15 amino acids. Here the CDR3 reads CASSADGPSSGGYTF. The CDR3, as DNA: TGTGCCAGCAGTGCGGACGGTCCCTCCTCGGGGGGCTACACCTTC.

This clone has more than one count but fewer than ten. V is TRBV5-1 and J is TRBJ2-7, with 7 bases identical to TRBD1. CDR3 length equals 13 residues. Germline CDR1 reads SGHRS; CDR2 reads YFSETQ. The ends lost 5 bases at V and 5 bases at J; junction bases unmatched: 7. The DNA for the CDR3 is TGCGCCAGCAGTTCGACAGGGTTCCACGAGCAGTACTTC. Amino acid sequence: CASSSTGFHEQYF.

The CDR3 region has the DNA TGTGCCAGCAGCTTTCAGGGTATGAACACTGAAGCTTTCTTT. As protein: CASSFQGMNTEAFF. This sequence joins TRBV7-9 and TRBJ1-1; a possible D gene is TRBD1 (5 bases). Deletions cut 3 bases from V and 0 bases from J, with 8 bases between. This CDR3 comprises 14 residues. Germline CDR1 and CDR2: SEHNR and FQNEAQ (reference sequence).

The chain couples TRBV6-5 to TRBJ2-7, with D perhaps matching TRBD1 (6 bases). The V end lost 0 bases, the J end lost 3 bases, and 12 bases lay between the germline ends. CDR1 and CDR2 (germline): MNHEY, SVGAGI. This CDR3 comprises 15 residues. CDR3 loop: CASSYSTGAVYEQYF. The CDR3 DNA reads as TGTGCCAGCAGTTACTCGACAGGCGCCGTCTACGAGCAGTACTTC.

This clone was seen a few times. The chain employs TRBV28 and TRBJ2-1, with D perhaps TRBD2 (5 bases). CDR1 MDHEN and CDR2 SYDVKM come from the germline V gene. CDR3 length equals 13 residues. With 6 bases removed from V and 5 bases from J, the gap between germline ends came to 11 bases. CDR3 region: CASSSDWNNEQFF. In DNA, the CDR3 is TGTGCCAGCAGCTCGGACTGGAACAATGAGCAGTTCTTC.

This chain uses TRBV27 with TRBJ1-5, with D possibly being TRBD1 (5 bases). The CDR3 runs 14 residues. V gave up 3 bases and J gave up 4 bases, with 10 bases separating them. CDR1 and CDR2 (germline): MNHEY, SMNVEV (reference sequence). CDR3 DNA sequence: TGTGCCAGCAGTTTTACAGGTGGAAATCAGCCCCAGCATTTT. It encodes CASSFTGGNQPQHF.

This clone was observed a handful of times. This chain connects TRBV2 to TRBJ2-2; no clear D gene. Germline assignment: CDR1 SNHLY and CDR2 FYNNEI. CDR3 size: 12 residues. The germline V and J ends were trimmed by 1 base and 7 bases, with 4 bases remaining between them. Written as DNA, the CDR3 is TGTGCCAGCAGTGAAGTGTACGGGGAGCTGTTTTTT. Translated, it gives CASSEVYGELFF.

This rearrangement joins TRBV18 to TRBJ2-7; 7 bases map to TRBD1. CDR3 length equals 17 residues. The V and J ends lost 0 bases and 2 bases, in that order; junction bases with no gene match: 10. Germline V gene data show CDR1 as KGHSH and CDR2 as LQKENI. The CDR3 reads CASSPPFGTVDTYEQYF. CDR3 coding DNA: TGTGCCAGCTCACCACCGTTCGGGACAGTCGATACCTACGAGCAGTACTTC.

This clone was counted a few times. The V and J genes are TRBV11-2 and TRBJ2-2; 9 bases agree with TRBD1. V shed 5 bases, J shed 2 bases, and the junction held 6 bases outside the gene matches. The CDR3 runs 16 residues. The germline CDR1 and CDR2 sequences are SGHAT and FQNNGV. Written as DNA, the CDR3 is TGTGCCAGCAGCCTCCCGGGACAGGGAAACACCGGGGAGCTGTTTTTT. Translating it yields CASSLPGQGNTGELFF.

CDR3 sequence: CASFTQGAPNNEQFF. The CDR3 DNA reads TGTGCCAGCTTCACACAGGGGGCCCCTAACAATGAGCAGTTCTTC. This chain uses TRBV18 with TRBJ2-1; TRBD1 aligns across 9 bases. From germline, CDR1 is KGHSH and CDR2 LQKENI. The CDR3 is 15 residues long. The junction had 9 bases not matched to a gene; V was cut back by 7 bases and J by 5 bases.

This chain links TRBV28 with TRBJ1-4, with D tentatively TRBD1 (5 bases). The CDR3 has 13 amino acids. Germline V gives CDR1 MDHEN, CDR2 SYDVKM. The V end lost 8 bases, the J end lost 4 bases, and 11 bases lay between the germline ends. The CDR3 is CASRQGVNEKLFF. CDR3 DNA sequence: TGTGCCAGCCGTCAAGGGGTTAATGAAAAACTGTTTTTT. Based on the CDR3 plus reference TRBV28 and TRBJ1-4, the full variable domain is DVKVTQSSRYLVKRTGEKVFLECVQDMDHENMFWYRQDPGLGLRLIYFSYDVKMKEKGDIPEGYSVSREKKERFSLILESASTNQTSMYLCASRQGVNEKLFFGSGTQLSVL.

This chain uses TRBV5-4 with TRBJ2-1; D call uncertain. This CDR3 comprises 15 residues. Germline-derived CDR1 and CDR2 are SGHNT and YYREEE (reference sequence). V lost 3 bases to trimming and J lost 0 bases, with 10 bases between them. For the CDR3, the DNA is TGTGCCAGCAGCTGGCAACAGAGCTCCTACAATGAGCAGTTCTTC. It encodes CASSWQQSSYNEQFF. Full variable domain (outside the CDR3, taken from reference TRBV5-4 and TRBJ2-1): ETGVTQSPTHLIKTRGQQVTLRCSSQSGHNTVSWYQQALGQGPQFIFQYYREEENGRGNFPPRFSGLQFPNYSSELNVNALELDDSALYLCASSWQQSSYNEQFFGPGTRLTVL.